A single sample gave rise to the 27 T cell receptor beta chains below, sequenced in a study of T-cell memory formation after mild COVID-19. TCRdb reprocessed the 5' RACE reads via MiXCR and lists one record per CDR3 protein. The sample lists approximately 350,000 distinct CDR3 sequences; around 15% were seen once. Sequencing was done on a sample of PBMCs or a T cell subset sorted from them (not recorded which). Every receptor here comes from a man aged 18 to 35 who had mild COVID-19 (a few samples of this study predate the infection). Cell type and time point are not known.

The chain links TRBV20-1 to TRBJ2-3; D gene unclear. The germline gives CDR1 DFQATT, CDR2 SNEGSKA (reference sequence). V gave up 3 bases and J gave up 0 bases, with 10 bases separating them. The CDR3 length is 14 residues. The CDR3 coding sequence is TGCAGTGCTAGCCTTAGGGTGAGCACAGATACGCAGTATTTT. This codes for CSASLRVSTDTQYF.

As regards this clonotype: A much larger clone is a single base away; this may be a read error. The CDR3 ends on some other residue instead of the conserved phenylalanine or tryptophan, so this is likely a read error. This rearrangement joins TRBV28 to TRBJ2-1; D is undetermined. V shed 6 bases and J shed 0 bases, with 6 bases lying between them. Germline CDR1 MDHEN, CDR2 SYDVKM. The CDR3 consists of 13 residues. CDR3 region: CASSRSSYNEQFL. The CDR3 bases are TGTGCCAGCAGCAGAAGCTCCTACAATGAGCAGTTCTTA.

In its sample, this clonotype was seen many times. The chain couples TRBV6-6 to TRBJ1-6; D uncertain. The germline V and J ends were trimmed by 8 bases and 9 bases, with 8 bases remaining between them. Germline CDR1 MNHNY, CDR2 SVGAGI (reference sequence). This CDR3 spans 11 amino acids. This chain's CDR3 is CASEGSSPLHF. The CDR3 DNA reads TGTGCCAGCGAGGGTAGTTCACCCCTCCACTTT.

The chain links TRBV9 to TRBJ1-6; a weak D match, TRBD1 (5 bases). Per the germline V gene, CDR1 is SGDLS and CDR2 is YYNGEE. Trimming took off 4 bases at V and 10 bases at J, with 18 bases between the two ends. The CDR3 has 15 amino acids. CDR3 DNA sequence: TGTGCCAGCAGCCCACGCGGGGGGGGAACATCACCCCTCCACTTT. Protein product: CASSPRGGGTSPLHF.

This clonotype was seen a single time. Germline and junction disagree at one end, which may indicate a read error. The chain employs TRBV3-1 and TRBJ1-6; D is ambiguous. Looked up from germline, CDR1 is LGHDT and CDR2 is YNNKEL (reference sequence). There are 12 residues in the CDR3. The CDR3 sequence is CARNTRVRTPSF. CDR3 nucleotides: TGTGCCAGAAATACTCGTGTTAGGACTCCCTCCTTT. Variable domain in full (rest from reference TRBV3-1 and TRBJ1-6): DTAVSQTPKYLVTQMGNDKSIKCEQNLGHDTMYWYKQDSKKFLKIMFSYNNKELIINETVPNRFSPKSPDKAHLNLHINSLELGDSAVYFCARNTRVRTPSFGNGTRLTVT.

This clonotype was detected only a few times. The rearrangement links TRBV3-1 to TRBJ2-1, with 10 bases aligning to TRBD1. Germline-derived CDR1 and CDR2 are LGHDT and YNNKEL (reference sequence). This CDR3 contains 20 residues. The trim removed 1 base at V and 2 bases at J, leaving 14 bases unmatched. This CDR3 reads CASSQVGTGELAVTYNEQFF. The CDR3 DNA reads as TGTGCCAGCAGCCAAGTCGGGACAGGGGAACTAGCGGTTACCTACAATGAGCAGTTCTTC.

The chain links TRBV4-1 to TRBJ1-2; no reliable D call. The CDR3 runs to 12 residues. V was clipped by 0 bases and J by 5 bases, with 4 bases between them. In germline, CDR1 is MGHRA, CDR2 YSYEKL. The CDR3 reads CASSQEAYGYTF. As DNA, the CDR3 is TGCGCCAGCAGCCAAGAGGCTTATGGCTACACCTTC.

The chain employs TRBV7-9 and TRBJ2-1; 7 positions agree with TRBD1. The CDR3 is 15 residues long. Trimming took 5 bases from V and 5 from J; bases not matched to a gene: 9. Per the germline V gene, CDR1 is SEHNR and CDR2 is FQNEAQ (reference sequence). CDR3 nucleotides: TGTGCCAGCAGCGGGGCGTCCCAGGGGGACAATGAGCAGTTCTTC. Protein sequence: CASSGASQGDNEQFF. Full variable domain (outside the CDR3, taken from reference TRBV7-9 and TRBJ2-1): DTGVSQNPRHKITKRGQNVTFRCDPISEHNRLYWYRQTLGQGPEFLTYFQNEAQLEKSRLLSDRFSAERPKGSFSTLEIQRTEQGDSAMYLCASSGASQGDNEQFFGPGTRLTVL.

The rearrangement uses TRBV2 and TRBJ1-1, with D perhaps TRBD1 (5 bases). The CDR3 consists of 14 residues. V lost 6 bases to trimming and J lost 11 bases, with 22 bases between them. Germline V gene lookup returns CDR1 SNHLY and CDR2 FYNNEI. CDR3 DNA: TGTGCCAGCAGGGAACGGGAATCTCAGGGTTCTGCTTTCTTT. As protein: CASRERESQGSAFF.

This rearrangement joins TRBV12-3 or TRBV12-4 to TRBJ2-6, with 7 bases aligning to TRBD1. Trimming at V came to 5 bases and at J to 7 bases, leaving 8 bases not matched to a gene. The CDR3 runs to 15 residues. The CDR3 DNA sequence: TGTGCCAGCAGTCGGCTCAGGGGGTTCGCCAACGTCCTGACTTTC. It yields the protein CASSRLRGFANVLTF.

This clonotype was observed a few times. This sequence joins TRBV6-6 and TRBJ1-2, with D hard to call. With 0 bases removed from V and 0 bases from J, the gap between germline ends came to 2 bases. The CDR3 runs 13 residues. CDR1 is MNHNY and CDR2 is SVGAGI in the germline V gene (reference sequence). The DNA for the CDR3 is TGTGCCAGCAGTTACTCGGCTAACTATGGCTACACCTTC. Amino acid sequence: CASSYSANYGYTF.

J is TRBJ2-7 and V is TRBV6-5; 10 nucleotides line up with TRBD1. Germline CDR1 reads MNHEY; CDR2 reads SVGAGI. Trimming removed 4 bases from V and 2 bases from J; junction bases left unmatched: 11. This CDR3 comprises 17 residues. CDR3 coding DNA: TGTGCCAGCAGTTCTTGGGACCCGGGACAGGGGCCCTACGAGCAGTACTTC. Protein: CASSSWDPGQGPYEQYF.

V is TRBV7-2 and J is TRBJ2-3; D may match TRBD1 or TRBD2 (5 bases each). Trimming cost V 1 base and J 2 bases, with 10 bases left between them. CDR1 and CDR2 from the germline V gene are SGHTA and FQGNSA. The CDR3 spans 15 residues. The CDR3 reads CASSLGGPITDTQYF. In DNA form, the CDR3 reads TGTGCCAGCAGCTTAGGGGGACCCATCACAGATACGCAGTATTTT.

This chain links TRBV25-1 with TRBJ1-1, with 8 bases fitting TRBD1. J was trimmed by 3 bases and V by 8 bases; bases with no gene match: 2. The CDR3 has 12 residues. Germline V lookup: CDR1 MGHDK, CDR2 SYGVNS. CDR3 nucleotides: TGTGCCAGCCAGACAGGGGACACTGAAGCTTTCTTT. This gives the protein CASQTGDTEAFF. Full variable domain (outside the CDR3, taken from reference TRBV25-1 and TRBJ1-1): EADIYQTPRYLVIGTGKKITLECSQTMGHDKMYWYQQDPGMELHLIHYSYGVNSTEKGDLSSESTVSRIRTEHFPLTLESARPSHTSQYLCASQTGDTEAFFGQGTRLTVV.

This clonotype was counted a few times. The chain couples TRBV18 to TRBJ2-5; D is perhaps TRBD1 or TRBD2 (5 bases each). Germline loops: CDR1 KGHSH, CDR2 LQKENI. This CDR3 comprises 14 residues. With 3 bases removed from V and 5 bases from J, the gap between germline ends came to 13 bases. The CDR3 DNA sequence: TGTGCCAGCTCACCGAGTTCCGAGGGGGAGACCCAGTACTTC. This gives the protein CASSPSSEGETQYF.

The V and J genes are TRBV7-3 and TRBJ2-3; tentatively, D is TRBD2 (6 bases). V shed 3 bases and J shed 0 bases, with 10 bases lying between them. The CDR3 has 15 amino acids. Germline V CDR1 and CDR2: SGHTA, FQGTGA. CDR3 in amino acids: CASSFAGRSTDTQYF. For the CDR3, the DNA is TGTGCCAGCAGCTTCGCGGGGAGGAGCACAGATACGCAGTATTTT.

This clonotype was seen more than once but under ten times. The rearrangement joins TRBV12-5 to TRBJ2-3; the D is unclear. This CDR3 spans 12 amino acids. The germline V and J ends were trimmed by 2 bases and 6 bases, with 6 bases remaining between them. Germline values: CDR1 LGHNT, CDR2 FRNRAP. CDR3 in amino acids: CASGLTDDTQYF. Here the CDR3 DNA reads TGTGCTAGTGGTTTGACGGATGATACGCAGTATTTT.

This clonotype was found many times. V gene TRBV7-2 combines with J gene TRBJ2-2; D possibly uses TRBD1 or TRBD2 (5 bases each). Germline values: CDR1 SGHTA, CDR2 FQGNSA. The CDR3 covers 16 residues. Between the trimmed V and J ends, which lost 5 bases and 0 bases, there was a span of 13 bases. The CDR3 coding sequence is TGTGCCAGCAGCCGACGGGACCGAGCGAACACCGGGGAGCTGTTTTTT. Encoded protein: CASSRRDRANTGELFF.

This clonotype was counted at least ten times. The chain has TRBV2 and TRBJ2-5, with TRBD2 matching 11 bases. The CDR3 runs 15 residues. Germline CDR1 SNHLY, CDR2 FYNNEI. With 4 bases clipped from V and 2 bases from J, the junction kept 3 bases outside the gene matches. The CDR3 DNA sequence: TGTGCCAGCAGTGGGGCTAGCGGGGGGCAAGAGACCCAGTACTTC. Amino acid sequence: CASSGASGGQETQYF.

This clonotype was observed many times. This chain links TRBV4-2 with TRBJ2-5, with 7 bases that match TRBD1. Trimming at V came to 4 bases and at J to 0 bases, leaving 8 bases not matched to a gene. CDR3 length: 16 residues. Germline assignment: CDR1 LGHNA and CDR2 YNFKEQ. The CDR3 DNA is TGTGCCAGCAGCCCCACGCCCGGGACAGACCAAGAGACCCAGTACTTC. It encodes CASSPTPGTDQETQYF.

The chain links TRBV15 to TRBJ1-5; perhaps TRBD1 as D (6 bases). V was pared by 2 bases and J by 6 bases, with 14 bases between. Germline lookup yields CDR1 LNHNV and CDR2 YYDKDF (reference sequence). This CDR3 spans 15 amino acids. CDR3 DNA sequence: TGTGCCACCAGCAGAAAATCAGGGGAGGGTCAGCCCCAGCATTTT. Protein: CATSRKSGEGQPQHF.

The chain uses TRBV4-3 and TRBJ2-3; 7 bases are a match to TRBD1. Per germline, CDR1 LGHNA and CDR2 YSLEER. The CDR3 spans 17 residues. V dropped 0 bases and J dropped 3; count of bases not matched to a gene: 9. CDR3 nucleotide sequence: TGCGCCAGCAGCCAAGATCGCAAAGGGGGCATTACAGATACGCAGTATTTT. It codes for CASSQDRKGGITDTQYF.

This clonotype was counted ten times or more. In DNA form, the CDR3 reads TGTGCCAGCAGCGCGGACCGGAGTACAGATACGCAGTATTTT. This sequence encodes CASSADRSTDTQYF. This rearrangement joins TRBV11-2 to TRBJ2-3; D remains ambiguous. Trimming cost V 5 bases and J 3 bases, with 12 bases left between them. CDR3 length: 14 amino acids. Germline CDR1 is SGHAT and CDR2 is FQNNGV.

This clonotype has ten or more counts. The CDR3 protein is CASRWTSGGHPFSTDTQYF. CDR3 coding DNA: TGTGCCAGCAGATGGACTAGCGGGGGACATCCCTTTAGCACAGATACGCAGTATTTT. The rearrangement links TRBV5-8 to TRBJ2-3; 13 bases are shared with TRBD2. The V and J ends lost 5 bases and 0 bases, in that order; junction bases with no gene match: 12. Germline V gene data show CDR1 as SGHTS and CDR2 as YDEGEE. CDR3 length equals 19 residues.

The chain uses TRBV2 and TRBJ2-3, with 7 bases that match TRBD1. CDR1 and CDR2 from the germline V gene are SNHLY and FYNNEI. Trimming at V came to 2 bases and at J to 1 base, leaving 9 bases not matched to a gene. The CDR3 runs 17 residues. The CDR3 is CASSESPGGAGTDTQYF. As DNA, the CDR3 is TGTGCCAGCAGTGAATCCCCAGGGGGAGCCGGCACAGATACGCAGTATTTT.

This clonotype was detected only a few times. The DNA of the CDR3 is TGTGCCAGCAGTTTGAAGGGAGGGTCCTACGAGCAGTACTTC. Protein: CASSLKGGSYEQYF. The chain employs TRBV27 and TRBJ2-7; 7 nucleotides agree with TRBD2. Germline V gives CDR1 MNHEY, CDR2 SMNVEV (reference sequence). V was pared by 3 bases and J by 1 base, with 3 bases of the junction left unmatched. The CDR3 has 14 amino acids.

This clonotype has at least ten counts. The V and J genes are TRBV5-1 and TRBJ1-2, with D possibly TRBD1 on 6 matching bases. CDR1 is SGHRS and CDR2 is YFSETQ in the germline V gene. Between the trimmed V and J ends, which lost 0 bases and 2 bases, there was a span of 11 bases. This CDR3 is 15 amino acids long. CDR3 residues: CASSLAGGLNYGYTF. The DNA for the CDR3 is TGCGCCAGCAGCTTGGCGGGGGGGCTGAACTATGGCTACACCTTC.